Below, 15 T cell receptor beta chains from the same sample are listed, as sequenced in a study of blood T cell repertoires in COVID-19 (dated by TCRdb to 2020 to 2021). The library was obtained by the immunoSEQ multiplex PCR assay. This is the immuneACCESS table as TCRdb keeps it, with only in-frame sequences that have V and J called. A part of the clones is gone; compared with another copy, unresolved V genes explain less than half, and the rest is unexplained. The sample includes tens of thousands of clones, with 80% to 90% observed a single time. The ten largest clones capture roughly 9.8% of the sample. Sequenced: peripheral blood. These receptors were taken from a human donor in a cohort sampled during active COVID-19.

This chain uses TRBV3-1 (or the pseudogene TRBV3-2) with TRBJ2-7; the match to TRBD1 covers 7 bases. CDR1 LGHDT and CDR2 YNNKEL come from the germline V gene (reference sequence). The junction had 4 bases not matched to a gene; V was cut back by 5 bases and J by 3 bases. This CDR3 has 13 residues. The CDR3 sequence is CASSFDRDYEQYF. The CDR3 coding sequence is TGTGCCAGCAGCTTCGACAGGGACTACGAGCAGTACTTC.

This clone was picked up one time. V and J are TRBV2 and TRBJ2-1; 8 positions match TRBD1. This CDR3 is 15 amino acids long. CDR1 and CDR2 from the germline V gene are SNHLY and FYNNEI. Trimming at V came to 1 base and at J to 2 bases, leaving 1 base not matched to a gene. CDR3 in DNA: TGTGCCAGCAGTGAAGACAGGGGGGCCTACAATGAGCAGTTCTTC. Protein: CASSEDRGAYNEQFF.

The chain joins TRBV28 to TRBJ1-2; 7 nucleotides match TRBD1. The CDR3 runs 14 residues. Germline lookup yields CDR1 MDHEN and CDR2 SYDVKM. With 4 bases clipped from V and 4 bases from J, the junction kept 6 bases outside the gene matches. This chain's CDR3 is CASSWGQSFYGYTF. CDR3 sequence (DNA): TGTGCCAGCAGTTGGGGACAGAGTTTCTATGGCTACACCTTC.

V usage is TRBV30 and J usage is TRBJ1-2; D uncertain. Trimming pared 3 bases from V and 1 base from J, leaving 9 bases between. CDR3 length: 13 amino acids. Germline V gene lookup returns CDR1 GTSNPN and CDR2 SVGIG (reference sequence). The CDR3 DNA reads as TGTGCCTGGAGGCCAGAAAATAACTATGGCTACACCTTC. Protein product: CAWRPENNYGYTF. The full variable domain, its missing parts supplied by reference TRBV30 and TRBJ1-2, is SQTIHQWPATLVQPVGSPLSLECTVEGTSNPNLYWYRQAAGRGLQLLFYSVGIGQISSEVPQNLSASRPQDRQFILSSKKLLLSDSGFYLCAWRPENNYGYTFGSGTRLTVV.

This chain connects TRBV19 to TRBJ1-1, with 9 bases fitting TRBD1. With V trimmed by 4 bases and J by 4 bases, 7 bases remained unmatched. The CDR3 is 15 amino acids. Germline V gene lookup returns CDR1 LNHDA and CDR2 SQIVND (reference sequence). The CDR3 region has the DNA TGTGCCAGTAGTACAGGGACAGGGATAGTCACTGAAGCTTTCTTT. Protein: CASSTGTGIVTEAFF.

This clone appeared once. This chain links TRBV5-8 with TRBJ1-2; 11 bases are a match to TRBD1. The V gene end was trimmed by 2 bases and the J gene end by 2 bases; junction bases not matched to a gene: 5. The germline gives CDR1 SGHTS, CDR2 YDEGEE. The CDR3 loop spans 16 amino acids. The CDR3 coding sequence is TGTGCCAGCAGCTTTAGCGGGACAGGGGGAAACTATGGCTACACCTTC. Encoded protein: CASSFSGTGGNYGYTF.

The sample holds a few counts of this clone. The chain recombines TRBV5-1 with TRBJ1-3; 8 nucleotides line up with TRBD1. This CDR3 comprises 15 residues. After removal of 4 bases from V and 1 base from J, the junction contained 4 bases not matched to a gene. Germline loops: CDR1 SGHRS, CDR2 YFSETQ. CDR3 DNA sequence: TGCGCCAGCAGCCTGACAGGGGATTCTGGAAACACCATATATTTT. This gives the protein CASSLTGDSGNTIYF.

J is TRBJ2-3 and V is TRBV29-1, with 8 bases that match TRBD2. CDR1 SQVTM and CDR2 ANQGSEA come from the germline V gene. The V segment lost 3 bases and the J segment 1 base; nucleotides outside the gene matches: 6. This CDR3 is built from 15 residues. The CDR3 DNA sequence: TGCAGCGTTGACGGGAGGGCCGGTGGCACAGATACGCAGTATTTT. It is translated as CSVDGRAGGTDTQYF.

The gene calls are TRBV2 and TRBJ2-4, with D possibly being TRBD2 (6 bases). This CDR3 contains 16 residues. The germline V gene encodes CDR1 SNHLY and CDR2 FYNNEI. Trimming pared 4 bases from V and 8 bases from J, leaving 21 bases between. In DNA form, the CDR3 reads TGTGCCAGCAGTGGAGGCCGGACTAACATAAATGACATTCAGTACTTC. Translated: CASSGGRTNINDIQYF.

The rearrangement links TRBV5-5 to TRBJ2-5; 9 positions match TRBD1. The CDR3 has 14 residues. The ends lost 4 bases at V and 5 bases at J; junction bases unmatched: 6. CDR1 and CDR2 (germline): SGHKS, YYEKEE (reference sequence). The CDR3, as DNA: TGTGCCAGCAGCCCGGACAGGGGTTGGGAGACCCAGTACTTC. It encodes CASSPDRGWETQYF. The complete variable domain, with remaining parts taken from reference TRBV5-5 and TRBJ2-5, reads DAGVTQSPTHLIKTRGQQVTLRCSPISGHKSVSWYQQVLGQGPQFIFQYYEKEERGRGNFPDRFSARQFPNYSSELNVNALLLGDSALYLCASSPDRGWETQYFGPGTRLLVL.

The chain combines TRBV2 with TRBJ1-2, with D unclear. CDR1 SNHLY and CDR2 FYNNEI come from the germline V gene. Trimming stripped 7 bases from V and 7 bases from J, with 25 bases between. This CDR3 region has 16 residues. The chain's CDR3 is CASTPRRDWPSGGYTF. CDR3 DNA sequence: TGTGCCAGCACCCCACGGAGGGATTGGCCCTCTGGTGGCTACACCTTC.

This clone was counted between two and nine times. The chain uses TRBV5-1 and TRBJ2-2; D perhaps matches TRBD1 (8 bases). The germline gives CDR1 SGHRS, CDR2 YFSETQ. The ends were cut back, 1 base at V and 5 bases at J, with 21 bases in the middle. This CDR3 has 18 residues. Here the CDR3 DNA reads TGCGCCAGCAGCTTGAAGCTCAGACAGGGGAGGGATACCGGGGAGCTGTTTTTT. Translated, it gives CASSLKLRQGRDTGELFF. Full variable domain (rest looked up from reference TRBV5-1 and TRBJ2-2): KAGVTQTPRYLIKTRGQQVTLSCSPISGHRSVSWYQQTPGQGLQFLFEYFSETQRNKGNFPGRFSGRQFSNSRSEMNVSTLELGDSALYLCASSLKLRQGRDTGELFFGEGSRLTVL.

The chain couples TRBV28 to TRBJ2-3, with a weak D call TRBD1 (5 bases). V gave up 7 bases and J gave up 0 bases, with 14 bases separating them. The germline V gene encodes CDR1 MDHEN and CDR2 SYDVKM. CDR3 length equals 15 residues. The CDR3 loop is CASKDTFPSTDTQYF. In DNA form, the CDR3 reads TGTGCCAGCAAGGACACCTTCCCTAGCACAGATACGCAGTATTTT.

The rearrangement uses TRBV6-2 or TRBV6-3 and TRBJ1-1; tentatively, D is TRBD1 (6 bases). This CDR3 contains 15 residues. CDR1 MNHEY and CDR2 SVGEGT come from the germline V gene. Trimming left V 0 bases short and J 1 base short, with 9 bases between. Written as DNA, the CDR3 is TGTGCCAGCAGTTACTCGACAGGAGCGAACACTGAAGCTTTCTTT. This codes for CASSYSTGANTEAFF.

This rearrangement joins TRBV11-2 to TRBJ1-4, with TRBD1 matching over 9 bases. Trimming removed 3 bases from V and 8 bases from J; junction bases left unmatched: 16. From germline, CDR1 is SGHAT and CDR2 FQNNGV. The CDR3 is made up of 18 amino acids. This CDR3 reads CASSFGRGGTGRKEKLFF. As DNA, the CDR3 is TGTGCCAGCAGCTTTGGGAGGGGTGGGACAGGGCGGAAGGAAAAACTGTTTTTT.